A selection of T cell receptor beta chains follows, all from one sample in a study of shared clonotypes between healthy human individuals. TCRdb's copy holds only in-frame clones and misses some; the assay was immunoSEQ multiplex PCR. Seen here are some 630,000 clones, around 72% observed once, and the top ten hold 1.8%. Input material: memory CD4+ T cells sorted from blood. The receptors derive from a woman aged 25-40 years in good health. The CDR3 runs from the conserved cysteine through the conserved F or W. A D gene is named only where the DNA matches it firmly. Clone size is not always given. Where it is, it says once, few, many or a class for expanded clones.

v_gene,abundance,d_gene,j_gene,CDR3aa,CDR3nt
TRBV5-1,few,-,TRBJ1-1,CASSLGTLLSTEAFF,TGCGCCAGCAGCTTGGGGACCCTTTTGAGCACTGAAGCTTTCTTT
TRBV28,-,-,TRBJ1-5,CASSRQDQPQHF,TGTGCCAGCAGCCGACAAGATCAGCCCCAGCATTTT
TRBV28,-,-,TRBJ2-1,CASLTPTDEQFF,TGTGCCAGTTTGACACCAACGGATGAGCAGTTCTTC
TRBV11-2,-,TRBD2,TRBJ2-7,CASSFVREEGEQYF,TGTGCCAGCAGCTTTGTGCGGGAGGAGGGCGAGCAGTACTTC
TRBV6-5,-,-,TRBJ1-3,CASRPGTGSGNTIYF,TGTGCCAGCAGGCCCGGGACCGGGTCTGGAAACACCATATATTTT
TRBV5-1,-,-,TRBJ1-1,CASQQGPANTEAFF,TGCGCCAGTCAGCAAGGACCCGCGAACACTGAAGCTTTCTTT
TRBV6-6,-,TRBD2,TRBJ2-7,CASSPGGVHYEQYF,TGTGCCAGCAGTCCGGGGGGGGTCCACTACGAGCAGTACTTC
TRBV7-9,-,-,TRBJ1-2,CASSLASYGYTF,TGTGCCAGCAGCTTAGCGTCCTATGGCTACACCTTC
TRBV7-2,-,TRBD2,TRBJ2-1,CASSSTSGSKDEQFF,TGTGCCAGCAGCTCGACTAGCGGGAGTAAAGATGAGCAGTTCTTC
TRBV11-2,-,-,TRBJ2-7,CASSWPGLKPYEQYF,TGTGCCAGCAGCTGGCCGGGACTGAAACCCTACGAGCAGTACTTC